The next 15 T cell receptor beta chains were all read from a single sample in a study of T cell changes during pregnancy in multiple sclerosis (dated by TCRdb to the late 2010s). Preparation of the library involved the immunoSEQ multiplex PCR assay. In its TCRdb copy, this immuneACCESS table keeps in-frame sequences only and misses some clones. Where compared with another copy, unresolved V genes explain less than half of these, and the others have no known cause. The sample profile shows around 19,000 clones; about nine tenths of them were found once. Of the sample, roughly 14% falls within the top ten clones. The starting material was CD8+ T cells from peripheral blood mononuclear cells, obtained in the third trimester of pregnancy. The receptors derive from a female donor in good health, enrolled as a control in a pregnancy study.

The rearrangement joins TRBV4-3 to TRBJ2-3; 9 bases map to TRBD2. J lost 0 bases, V lost 2 bases, and 6 bases had no gene match. Per germline, CDR1 LGHNA and CDR2 YSLEER. This CDR3 comprises 17 residues. CDR3 sequence: CASSQSTAGGSTDTQYF. DNA of the CDR3: TGCGCCAGCAGCCAATCGACCGCGGGAGGGAGCACAGATACGCAGTATTTT.

The chain recombines TRBV9 with TRBJ2-3, with 15 bases aligning to TRBD2. The CDR3 totals 17 residues. Germline CDR1 and CDR2: SGDLS and YYNGEE. V was clipped by 3 bases and J by 5 bases; unmatched bases: 7. The chain's CDR3 is CASSGGLAGGPGDTQYF. CDR3 bases: TGTGCCAGCAGCGGCGGACTAGCGGGGGGGCCTGGAGATACGCAGTATTTT.

V usage is TRBV9 and J usage is TRBJ2-7, with a tentative D call TRBD1 (6 bases). Germline V gene data show CDR1 as SGDLS and CDR2 as YYNGEE. CDR3 length equals 17 residues. V shed 4 bases and J shed 0 bases, with 20 bases lying between them. DNA of the CDR3: TGTGCCAGCAGCCCCCGACCGACAGGAACCGACTCCTACGAGCAGTACTTC. Translated, it gives CASSPRPTGTDSYEQYF. Filled out from reference TRBV9 and TRBJ2-7, the complete variable domain reads DSGVTQTPKHLITATGQRVTLRCSPRSGDLSVYWYQQSLDQGLQFLIQYYNGEERAKGNILERFSAQQFPDLHSELNLSSLELGDSALYFCASSPRPTGTDSYEQYFGPGTRLTVT.

This clone has just one count. The V call is TRBV29-1, the J call TRBJ2-1; 7 nucleotides match TRBD2. Looked up from germline, CDR1 is SQVTM and CDR2 is ANQGSEA. This CDR3 has 14 residues. The J segment lost 2 bases and the V segment lost 6 bases, leaving 7 bases of the junction unmatched. The CDR3 region is CSVERGPTYNEQFF. CDR3 coding DNA: TGCAGCGTGGAGCGGGGCCCGACCTACAATGAGCAGTTCTTC.

The chain couples TRBV30 to TRBJ2-1, with 10 bases fitting TRBD1. The CDR3 runs 15 residues. Germline values: CDR1 GTSNPN, CDR2 SVGIG (reference sequence). V was clipped by 4 bases and J by 2 bases; unmatched bases: 5. The chain's CDR3 is CAWTPTGGAYNEQFF. CDR3 in DNA: TGTGCCTGGACCCCGACAGGGGGCGCCTACAATGAGCAGTTCTTC. The variable domain in full, with the rest retrieved from reference TRBV30 and TRBJ2-1, is SQTIHQWPATLVQPVGSPLSLECTVEGTSNPNLYWYRQAAGRGLQLLFYSVGIGQISSEVPQNLSASRPQDRQFILSSKKLLLSDSGFYLCAWTPTGGAYNEQFFGPGTRLTVL.

V gene TRBV15 combines with J gene TRBJ1-6; no definite D call. The germline CDR1 and CDR2 sequences are LNHNV and YYDKDF (reference sequence). Trimming left V 4 bases short and J 10 bases short, with 11 bases between. The CDR3 contains 13 residues. The CDR3 here is CATSTSAGSPLHF. CDR3 DNA: TGTGCCACCAGCACCTCGGCGGGATCACCCCTCCACTTT.

CDR3: CSVAGTSVQETQYF. As DNA, the CDR3 is TGCAGCGTCGCCGGGACTAGCGTCCAAGAGACCCAGTACTTC. The rearrangement links TRBV29-1 to TRBJ2-5, with 10 bases identical to TRBD2. Germline CDR1 SQVTM, CDR2 ANQGSEA. With 6 bases clipped from V and 1 base from J, the junction kept 5 bases outside the gene matches. This CDR3 is 14 amino acids long. Variable domain in full (rest from reference TRBV29-1 and TRBJ2-5): SAVISQKPSRDICQRGTSLTIQCQVDSQVTMMFWYRQQPGQSLTLIATANQGSEATYESGFVIDKFPISRPNLTFSTLTVSNMSPEDSSIYLCSVAGTSVQETQYFGPGTRLLVL.

J is TRBJ1-6 and V is TRBV7-9, with 12 nucleotides matching TRBD1. CDR1 is SEHNR and CDR2 is FQNEAQ in the germline V gene (reference sequence). The junction had 6 bases not matched to a gene; V was cut back by 5 bases and J by 10 bases. The CDR3 is 15 residues long. The CDR3 here is CASSRGTGGLSPLHF. CDR3 nucleotide sequence: TGTGCCAGCAGCCGAGGGACAGGGGGCTTGTCACCCCTCCACTTT. Together with reference TRBV7-9 and TRBJ1-6, the CDR3 gives the full variable domain: DTGVSQNPRHKITKRGQNVTFRCDPISEHNRLYWYRQTLGQGPEFLTYFQNEAQLEKSRLLSDRFSAERPKGSFSTLEIQRTEQGDSAMYLCASSRGTGGLSPLHFGNGTRLTVT.

The V call is TRBV29-1, the J call TRBJ2-1; 8 bases match TRBD2. The junction had 5 bases not matched to a gene; V was cut back by 4 bases and J by 0 bases. There are 15 residues in the CDR3. Germline CDR1 reads SQVTM; CDR2 reads ANQGSEA. In DNA, the CDR3 is TGCAGCGTTGCTCGGGAGGGGAGCTCCTACAATGAGCAGTTCTTC. Protein sequence: CSVAREGSSYNEQFF.

This chain links TRBV6-1 with TRBJ2-7; unclear D gene. The CDR3 spans 13 residues. The V gene's germline CDR1 is MNHNS and CDR2 SASEGT. Trimming removed 6 bases from V and 3 bases from J, with 12 bases in between. In DNA, the CDR3 is TGTGCCAGCAGGGAGCGTATGGGCTACGAGCAGTACTTC. Amino acids: CASRERMGYEQYF.

Only a few counts were recorded for this clone. At one end the junction does not follow the germline gene, possibly because of a read error. The chain links TRBV5-1 to TRBJ1-4; D unresolved. The CDR3 runs to 13 residues. Germline V gene data show CDR1 as SGHRS and CDR2 as YFSETQ. The CDR3, as DNA: TGCGCCAGCAGCTTGAACTCCAAGCAAACCGAACGATTT. Its protein product is CASSLNSKQTERF.

This chain links TRBV10-1 with TRBJ2-1; 8 bases agree with TRBD2. The CDR3 is made up of 18 amino acids. From germline, CDR1 is WNHNN and CDR2 SYGVQD (reference sequence). Germline trimming cut 0 bases from V and 3 bases from J; bases unmatched to any gene: 10. CDR3 in DNA: TGCGCCAGCAGTGAGTCTGGTAGCGGGGTTCTAGTCTACAATGAGCAGTTCTTC. Translated: CASSESGSGVLVYNEQFF.

The chain uses TRBV18 and TRBJ2-1; 10 nucleotides match TRBD1. The germline gives CDR1 KGHSH, CDR2 LQKENI. The CDR3 covers 13 residues. With V trimmed by 6 bases and J by 7 bases, 3 bases remained unmatched. Here the CDR3 reads CASSRDRGNEQFF. In DNA, the CDR3 is TGTGCCAGCTCGCGGGACAGGGGAAATGAGCAGTTCTTC.

The chain combines TRBV14 with TRBJ2-7, with 8 bases matching TRBD1. The CDR3 totals 15 residues. V lost 2 bases to trimming and J lost 2 bases; unmatched junction nucleotides: 5. Germline CDR1 SGHDN, CDR2 FVKESK. CDR3 region: CASSQLPGQAYEQYF. CDR3 nucleotide sequence: TGTGCCAGCAGCCAACTTCCGGGACAGGCCTACGAGCAGTACTTC. Full variable domain (missing parts from reference TRBV14 and TRBJ2-7): EAGVTQFPSHSVIEKGQTVTLRCDPISGHDNLYWYRRVMGKEIKFLLHFVKESKQDESGMPNNRFLAERTGGTYSTLKVQPAELEDSGVYFCASSQLPGQAYEQYFGPGTRLTVT.

The rearrangement links TRBV18 to TRBJ2-7; D is perhaps TRBD1 (6 bases). Trimming pared 6 bases from V and 0 bases from J, leaving 12 bases between. The CDR3 extends over 14 amino acids. Germline loops: CDR1 KGHSH, CDR2 LQKENI. For the CDR3, the DNA is TGTGCCAGCTCGCTACAGGGTAGCTCCTACGAGCAGTACTTC. Protein sequence: CASSLQGSSYEQYF.